What follows are 9 T cell receptor beta chains derived from one specimen sequenced in a study of control samples from healthy donors and cancer patients (dated by TCRdb to the early 2020s). Libraries were built with the immunoSEQ multiplex PCR assay. Not all clones reach the TCRdb copy of this immuneACCESS table, which keeps in-frame sequences only. Checked studies attribute under half of the gap to unresolved V genes and leave the rest unexplained. In all, the sample holds 100,000 to 150,000 clones, and more than 90% of those were seen once. Around 5.8% of the sample belongs to the ten largest clones. Sequenced sample: blood. The source of these receptors is a man younger than 30 in good health.

CDR3 protein: CASSQVWWDRANTEAFF. CDR3 in DNA: TGTGCCAGCAGCCAAGTTTGGTGGGACAGGGCGAACACTGAAGCTTTCTTT. The V call is TRBV3-1 (or the pseudogene TRBV3-2), the J call TRBJ1-1; 9 positions agree with TRBD1. V trimming: 1 base; J trimming: 1 base; junction bases outside the gene matches: 7. Looked up from germline, CDR1 is LGHDT and CDR2 is YNNKEL (reference sequence). This CDR3 contains 17 residues.

This chain connects TRBV10-1 to TRBJ2-1; TRBD2 aligns across 10 bases. CDR1 is WNHNN and CDR2 is SYGVQD in the germline V gene (reference sequence). CDR3 size: 13 residues. Trimming took 5 bases from V and 6 from J; bases not matched to a gene: 1. This CDR3 reads CASSTSGVNEQFF. As DNA, the CDR3 is TGCGCCAGCAGTACTAGCGGGGTCAATGAGCAGTTCTTC.

The sample holds a few counts of this clone. V usage is TRBV9 and J usage is TRBJ1-2; D gene unclear. Germline CDR1 SGDLS, CDR2 YYNGEE. This CDR3 has 11 amino acids. V was clipped by 3 bases and J by 13 bases, with 13 bases between them. The CDR3 nucleotides are TGTGCCAGCAGCGCCGCATCGGGCCTCACCTTC. It is translated as CASSAASGLTF.

This clone appeared a few times. The chain employs TRBV4-1 and TRBJ2-7; possible D gene TRBD2, 6 bases. The CDR3 is 17 residues long. CDR1 and CDR2 (germline): MGHRA, YSYEKL. Trimming stripped 3 bases from V and 3 bases from J, with 21 bases between. The CDR3 region has the DNA TGCGCCAGCAGCCAGACTCAAGGGACTTGGGGGTTCTACGAGCAGTACTTC. It translates to CASSQTQGTWGFYEQYF.

This sequence joins TRBV29-1 and TRBJ2-7; possible D gene TRBD1, 6 bases. CDR1 is SQVTM, CDR2 ANQGSEA, per germline. V lost 7 bases and J lost 2, with 12 bases in between. The CDR3 contains 12 residues. In nucleotides, the CDR3 is TGCAGCGCCCGAGGGGACACCTACGAGCAGTACTTC. Encoded protein: CSARGDTYEQYF.

This rearrangement joins TRBV6-5 to TRBJ1-6; D may be TRBD1 (6 bases). Trimming shortened V by 7 bases and J by 9 bases, and 16 bases separated the two germline ends. CDR3 length equals 14 residues. The germline V gene encodes CDR1 MNHEY and CDR2 SVGAGI. The CDR3 region is CASTLRGNGSPLHF. CDR3 sequence (DNA): TGTGCCAGCACCCTAAGGGGGAACGGTTCACCCCTCCACTTT.

The chain is built from TRBV7-2 and TRBJ2-1, with no clear D. The V gene lost 4 bases and the J gene lost 6 bases, with 7 bases spanning the gap. CDR1 is SGHTA, CDR2 FQGNSA, per germline. The CDR3 has 12 residues. The CDR3 loop reads CASSYWGNEQFF. CDR3 nucleotides: TGTGCCAGCAGCTATTGGGGCAATGAGCAGTTCTTC.

The rearrangement joins TRBV21-1 to TRBJ1-5; no DNA check was done on the table's D call, TRBD1. TRBV21-1 is marked as a pseudogene. This CDR3 has 13 residues. This CDR3 reads CARSTGGAGPQHF. The DNA for the CDR3 is TGTGCCAGGTCGACAGGGGGCGCGGGGCCCCAGCATTTT.

This chain connects TRBV7-6 to TRBJ2-3; 7 bases are shared with TRBD1. The CDR3 covers 13 residues. Germline loops: CDR1 SGHVS, CDR2 FNYEAQ. Trimming took 5 bases from V and 6 from J; bases not matched to a gene: 5. CDR3 sequence reads: CASSEQQGDTQYF. The CDR3 DNA sequence: TGTGCCAGCAGCGAACAACAGGGGGATACGCAGTATTTT. Using reference TRBV7-6 and TRBJ2-3 for the parts outside the CDR3, the full variable domain is GAGVSQSPRYKVTKRGQDVALRCDPISGHVSLYWYRQALGQGPEFLTYFNYEAQQDKSGLPNDRFSAERPEGSISTLTIQRTEQRDSAMYRCASSEQQGDTQYFGPGTRLTVL.